This T cell receptor (beta chain) was recorded in a study of molecular identifiers for immune sequencing clone quantification. On this clonotype: A junction boundary mismatches the germline segment, possibly from a read error.

Germline lookup yields CDR1 PRHDT and CDR2 FYEKMQ (reference sequence). CDR3 length: 15 residues. Using its own MiXCR run on the PCR reads, TCRdb lists one record per CDR3 protein. The repertoire holds roughly 97,000 distinct CDR3 sequences, with 20% to 30% as singletons. V usage is TRBV13 and J usage is TRBJ1-1, with no clear D. The sequencing sample was made of naive CD8+ T cells from blood, with Jurkat cell RNA spiked in. As for subset: FACS-sorted CD8+CD4-CCR7+CD45RA+ naive T cells. The sequence was collected from a human donor in good health. Some libraries in this study had Jurkat cell RNA spiked in. The CDR3 loop is CARSLGRGTYTEAFF. The CDR3, as DNA: TGTGCCCGCAGCTTAGGCCGGGGAACGTACACTGAAGCTTTCTTT.